This TCR beta chain was recovered during a study of early T cells in non-severe SARS-CoV-2 infection. Turning to the study itself: Sequenced bulk RNA came from whole blood that was unsorted, and chains were unpaired. Study-level points and caveats: Missing private and CD4 specificities, VDJdb matching favored anti-spike CD8 responses.

The CDR3 runs 14 residues. Trimming left V 6 bases short and J 8 bases short, with 17 bases between. CDR1 and CDR2 (germline): SGHVS, FNYEAQ. A remark on this clonotype: The antigen is unknown.

Unique molecular identifiers were attached to individual cDNA molecules. A single record per CDR3 protein comes from TCRdb applying MiXCR to the 5' RACE reads. Among 30,000 to 40,000 distinct CDR3 sequences listed, around 7% were seen once. Sample: whole blood, taken at baseline. The clonotype was recovered from an adult who was a healthcare worker with PCR-confirmed SARS-CoV-2 infection or an uninfected control (not recorded which). V is TRBV7-6 and J is TRBJ2-1; D ambiguous. The chain's CDR3 is CASSLDITSHEQFF. CDR3 coding DNA: TGTGCCAGCAGTCTCGATATAACAAGCCATGAGCAGTTCTTC.